This TCR beta chain comes out of a study of CD8+CD57+ T cells in acquired aplastic anemia. Whole-study context: Sorting CD4+ and CD8+ cells gave DNA averaging approximately 3 ug. The average read count for CD4+ cells in healthy donors was around 9.9 million.

CDR3 length: 11 residues. The germline CDR1 and CDR2 sequences are SNHLY and FYNNEI. General study findings and limits: The CD8+ Simpson's diversity of patients and controls was not significantly different.

This clonotype showed up just a few times. Its antigen is not identified. A junction boundary mismatches the germline segment, possibly from a read error. Genomic DNA templated the TCR beta VDJ and CDR3 profiling. TCRdb recomputed calls from the reads with MiXCR, one row per CDR3 protein. Among 200,000 to 250,000 distinct CDR3 sequences listed, 34% were seen once. This receptor was obtained from a human donor in good health, serving as a control. The rearrangement joins TRBV2 to TRBJ2-1; no reliable D call. The sequenced material came from sorted CD4+, CD8+, or CD8+CD57+ T cells (not recorded which) from PBMCs. CDR3 protein: CASSPYNERFF. CDR3 DNA sequence: TGTGCCAGCTCCCCCTACAATGAGCGGTTCTTC.